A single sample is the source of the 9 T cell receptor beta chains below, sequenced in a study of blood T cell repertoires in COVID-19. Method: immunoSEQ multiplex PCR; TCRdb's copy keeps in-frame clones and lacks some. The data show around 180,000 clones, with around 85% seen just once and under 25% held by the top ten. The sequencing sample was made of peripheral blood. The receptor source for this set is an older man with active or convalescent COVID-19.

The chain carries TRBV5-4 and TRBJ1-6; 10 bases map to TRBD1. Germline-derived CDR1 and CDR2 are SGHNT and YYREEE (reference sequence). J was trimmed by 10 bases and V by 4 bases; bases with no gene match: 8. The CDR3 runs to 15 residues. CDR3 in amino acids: CASSPGQGNGSPLHF. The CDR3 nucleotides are TGTGCCAGCAGCCCGGGACAGGGGAATGGATCACCCCTCCACTTT.

CDR3 nucleotide sequence: TGTGCCAGCAGTTTGGGCAGGGGGACAGCCTATGGCTACACCTTC. Its translation is CASSLGRGTAYGYTF. The gene calls are TRBV27 and TRBJ1-2; 7 bases agree with TRBD1. Germline CDR1 MNHEY, CDR2 SMNVEV (reference sequence). This CDR3 has 15 residues. V was clipped by 3 bases and J by 4 bases; unmatched bases: 8.

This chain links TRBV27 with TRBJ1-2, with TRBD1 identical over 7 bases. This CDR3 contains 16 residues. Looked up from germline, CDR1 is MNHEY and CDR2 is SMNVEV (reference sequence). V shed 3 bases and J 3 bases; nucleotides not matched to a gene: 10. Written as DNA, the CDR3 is TGTGCCAGCAGTTTCAAGACAGGGCGGGGGGACTATGGCTACACCTTC. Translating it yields CASSFKTGRGDYGYTF.

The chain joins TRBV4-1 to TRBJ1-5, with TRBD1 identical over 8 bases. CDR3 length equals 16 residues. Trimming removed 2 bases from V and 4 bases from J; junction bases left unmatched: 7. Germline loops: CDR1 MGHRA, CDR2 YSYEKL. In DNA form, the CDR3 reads TGCGCCAGCAGCCAACCCAGACAGGGGCCAAATCAGCCCCAGCATTTT. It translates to CASSQPRQGPNQPQHF.

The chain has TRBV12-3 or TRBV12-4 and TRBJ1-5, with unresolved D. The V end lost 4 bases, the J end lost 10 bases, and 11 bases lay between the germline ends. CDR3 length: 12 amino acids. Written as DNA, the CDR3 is TGTGCCAGCAGTTACCGTTCTCTACCCCAGCATTTT. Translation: CASSYRSLPQHF.

The CDR3 protein is CASSEPTGTEAFF. In nucleotides, the CDR3 is TGCGCCAGCAGCGAACCTACGGGGACTGAAGCTTTCTTT. V usage is TRBV5-1 and J usage is TRBJ1-1; no firm D call. The CDR3 consists of 13 residues. Germline loops: CDR1 SGHRS, CDR2 YFSETQ. V gave up 4 bases and J gave up 5 bases, with 12 bases separating them.

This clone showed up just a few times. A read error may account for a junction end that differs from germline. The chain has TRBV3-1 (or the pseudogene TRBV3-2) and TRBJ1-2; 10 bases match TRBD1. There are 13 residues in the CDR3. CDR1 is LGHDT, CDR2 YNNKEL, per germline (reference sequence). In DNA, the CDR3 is TGCGCAACTAGTGACAGGGGGCAAAGTGGCTACACCTTC. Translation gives CATSDRGQSGYTF.

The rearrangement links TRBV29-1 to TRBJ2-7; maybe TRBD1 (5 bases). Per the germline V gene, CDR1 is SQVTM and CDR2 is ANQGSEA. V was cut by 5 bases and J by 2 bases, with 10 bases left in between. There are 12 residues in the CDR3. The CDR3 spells CSVLDTTYEQYF. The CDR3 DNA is TGCAGCGTTCTGGACACTACCTACGAGCAGTACTTC.

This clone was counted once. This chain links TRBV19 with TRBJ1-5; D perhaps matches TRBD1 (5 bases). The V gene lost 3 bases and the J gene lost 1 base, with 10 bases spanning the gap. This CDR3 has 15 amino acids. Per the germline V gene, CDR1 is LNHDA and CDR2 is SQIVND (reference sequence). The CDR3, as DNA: TGTGCCAGTAGTATCGGCGGGGGGAGCAATCAGCCCCAGCATTTT. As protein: CASSIGGGSNQPQHF.